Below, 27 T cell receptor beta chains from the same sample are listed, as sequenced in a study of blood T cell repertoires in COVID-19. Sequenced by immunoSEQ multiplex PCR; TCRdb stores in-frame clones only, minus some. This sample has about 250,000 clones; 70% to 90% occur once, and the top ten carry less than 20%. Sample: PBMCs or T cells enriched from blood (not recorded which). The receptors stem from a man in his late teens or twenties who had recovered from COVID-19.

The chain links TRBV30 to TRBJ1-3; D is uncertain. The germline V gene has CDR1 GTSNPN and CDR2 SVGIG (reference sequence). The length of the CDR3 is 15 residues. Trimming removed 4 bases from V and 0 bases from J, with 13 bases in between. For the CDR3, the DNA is TGTGCCTGGACCCCAAACATCCACTCTGGAAACACCATATATTTT. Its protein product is CAWTPNIHSGNTIYF.

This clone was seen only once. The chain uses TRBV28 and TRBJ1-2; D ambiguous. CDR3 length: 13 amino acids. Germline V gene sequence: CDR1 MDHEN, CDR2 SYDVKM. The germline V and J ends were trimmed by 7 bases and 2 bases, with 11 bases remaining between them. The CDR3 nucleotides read TGTGCCAGCAAGGTCGGAGGGAACTATGGCTACACCTTC. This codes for CASKVGGNYGYTF.

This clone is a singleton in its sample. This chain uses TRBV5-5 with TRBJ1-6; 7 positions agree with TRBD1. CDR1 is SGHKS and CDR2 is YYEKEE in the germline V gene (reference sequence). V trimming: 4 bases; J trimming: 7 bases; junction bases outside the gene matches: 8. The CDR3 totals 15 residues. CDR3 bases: TGTGCCAGCAGCATACGACAGGGTGGGAATTCACCCCTCCACTTT. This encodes CASSIRQGGNSPLHF.

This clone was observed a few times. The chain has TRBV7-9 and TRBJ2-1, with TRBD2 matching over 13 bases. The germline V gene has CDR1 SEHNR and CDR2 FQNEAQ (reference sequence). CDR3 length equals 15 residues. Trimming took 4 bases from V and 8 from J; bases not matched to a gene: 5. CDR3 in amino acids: CASSSRTSGRDEQFF. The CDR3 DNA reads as TGTGCCAGCAGCTCCCGGACTAGCGGGAGAGATGAGCAGTTCTTC.

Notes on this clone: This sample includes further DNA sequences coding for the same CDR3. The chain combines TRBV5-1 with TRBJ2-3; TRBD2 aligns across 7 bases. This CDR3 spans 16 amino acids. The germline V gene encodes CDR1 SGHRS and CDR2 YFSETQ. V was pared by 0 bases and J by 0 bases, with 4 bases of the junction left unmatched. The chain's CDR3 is CASSLGASGSTDTQYF. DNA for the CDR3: TGCGCCAGCAGCTTGGGGGCTAGCGGAAGCACAGATACGCAGTATTTT.

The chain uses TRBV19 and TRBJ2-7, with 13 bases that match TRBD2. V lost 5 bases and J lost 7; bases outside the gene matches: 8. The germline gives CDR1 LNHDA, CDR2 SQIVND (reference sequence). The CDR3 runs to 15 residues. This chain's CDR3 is CASSLGTSGIGEQYF. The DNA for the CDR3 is TGTGCCAGTAGTCTTGGGACTAGCGGGATCGGTGAGCAGTACTTC. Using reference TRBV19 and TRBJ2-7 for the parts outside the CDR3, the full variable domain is DGGITQSPKYLFRKEGQNVTLSCEQNLNHDAMYWYRQDPGQGLRLIYYSQIVNDFQKGDIAEGYSVSREKKESFPLTVTSAQKNPTAFYLCASSLGTSGIGEQYFGPGTRLTVT.

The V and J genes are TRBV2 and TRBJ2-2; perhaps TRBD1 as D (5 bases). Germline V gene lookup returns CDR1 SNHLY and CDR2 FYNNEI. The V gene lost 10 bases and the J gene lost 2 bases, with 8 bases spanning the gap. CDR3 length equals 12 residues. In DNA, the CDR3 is TGTGCCAAAGGGGCTAACACCGGGGAGCTGTTTTTT. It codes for CAKGANTGELFF.

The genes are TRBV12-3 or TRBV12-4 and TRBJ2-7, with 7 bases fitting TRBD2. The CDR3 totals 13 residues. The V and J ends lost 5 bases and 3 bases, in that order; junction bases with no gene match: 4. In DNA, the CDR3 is TGTGCCAGCAGTAGCGGGATTATCTACGAGCAGTACTTC. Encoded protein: CASSSGIIYEQYF.

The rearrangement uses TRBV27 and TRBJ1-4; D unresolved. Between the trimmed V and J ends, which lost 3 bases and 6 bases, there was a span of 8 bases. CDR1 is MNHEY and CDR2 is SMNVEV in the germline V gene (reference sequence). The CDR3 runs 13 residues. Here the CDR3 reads CASSFWQDEKLFF. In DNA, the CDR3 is TGTGCCAGCAGTTTTTGGCAGGATGAAAAACTGTTTTTT.

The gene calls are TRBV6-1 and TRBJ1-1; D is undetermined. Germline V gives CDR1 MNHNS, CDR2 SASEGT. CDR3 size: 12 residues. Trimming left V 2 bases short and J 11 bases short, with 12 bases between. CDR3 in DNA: TGTGCCAGCAGTGAACTACTCAGGAGGGCTTTCTTT. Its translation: CASSELLRRAFF.

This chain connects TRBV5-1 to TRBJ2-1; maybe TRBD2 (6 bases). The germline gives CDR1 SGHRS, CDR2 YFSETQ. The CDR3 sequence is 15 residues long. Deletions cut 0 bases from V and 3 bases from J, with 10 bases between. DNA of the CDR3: TGCGCCAGCAGCTTGGAAGCGGGTGACTACAATGAGCAGTTCTTC. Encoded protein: CASSLEAGDYNEQFF.

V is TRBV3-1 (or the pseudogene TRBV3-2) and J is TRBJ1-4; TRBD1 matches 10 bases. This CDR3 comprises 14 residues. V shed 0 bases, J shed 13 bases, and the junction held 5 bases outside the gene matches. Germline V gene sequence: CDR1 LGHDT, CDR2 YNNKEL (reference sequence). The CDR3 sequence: CASSQEGTGAVLFF. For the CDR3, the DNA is TGTGCCAGCAGCCAAGAGGGGACAGGGGCGGTACTGTTTTTT.

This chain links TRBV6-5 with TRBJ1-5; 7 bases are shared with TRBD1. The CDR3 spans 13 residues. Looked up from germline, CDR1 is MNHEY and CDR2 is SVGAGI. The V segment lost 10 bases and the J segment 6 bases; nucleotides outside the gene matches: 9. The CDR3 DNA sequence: TGTGCCACCCTAACAGGGGTTAGTCAGCCCCAGCATTTT. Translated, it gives CATLTGVSQPQHF.

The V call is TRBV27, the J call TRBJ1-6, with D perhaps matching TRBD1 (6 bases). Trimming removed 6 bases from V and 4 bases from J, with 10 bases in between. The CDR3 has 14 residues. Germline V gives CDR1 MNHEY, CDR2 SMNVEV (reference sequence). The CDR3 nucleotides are TGTGCCAGCAGGGCCGGGACATATAATTCACCCCTCCACTTT. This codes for CASRAGTYNSPLHF.

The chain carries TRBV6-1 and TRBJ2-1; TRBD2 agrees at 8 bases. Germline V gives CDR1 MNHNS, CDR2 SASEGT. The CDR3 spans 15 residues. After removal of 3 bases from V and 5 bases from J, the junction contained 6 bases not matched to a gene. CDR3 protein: CASSDGVAGHNEQFF. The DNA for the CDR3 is TGTGCCAGCAGTGATGGGGTAGCGGGACACAATGAGCAGTTCTTC.

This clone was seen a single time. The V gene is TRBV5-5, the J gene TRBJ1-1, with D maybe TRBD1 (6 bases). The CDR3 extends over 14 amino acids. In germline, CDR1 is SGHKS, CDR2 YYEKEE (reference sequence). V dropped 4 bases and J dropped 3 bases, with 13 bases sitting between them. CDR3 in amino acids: CASSQNRVYTEAFF. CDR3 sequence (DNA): TGTGCCAGCAGCCAAAACAGGGTTTACACTGAAGCTTTCTTT. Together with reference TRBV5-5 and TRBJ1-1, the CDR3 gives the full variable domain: DAGVTQSPTHLIKTRGQQVTLRCSPISGHKSVSWYQQVLGQGPQFIFQYYEKEERGRGNFPDRFSARQFPNYSSELNVNALLLGDSALYLCASSQNRVYTEAFFGQGTRLTVV.

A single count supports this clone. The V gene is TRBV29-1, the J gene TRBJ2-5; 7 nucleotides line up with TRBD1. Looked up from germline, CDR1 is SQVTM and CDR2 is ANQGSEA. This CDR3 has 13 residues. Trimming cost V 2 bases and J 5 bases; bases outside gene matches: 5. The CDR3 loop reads CSVEKRGLETQYF. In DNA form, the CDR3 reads TGCAGCGTTGAAAAAAGGGGGCTGGAGACCCAGTACTTC.

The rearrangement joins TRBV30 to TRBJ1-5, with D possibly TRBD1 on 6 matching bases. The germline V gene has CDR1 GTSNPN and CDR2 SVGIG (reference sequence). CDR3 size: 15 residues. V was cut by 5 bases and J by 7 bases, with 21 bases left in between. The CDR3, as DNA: TGTGCCTGGGCACCAACAGGGACCCGTCAGCAGCCCCAGCATTTT. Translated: CAWAPTGTRQQPQHF. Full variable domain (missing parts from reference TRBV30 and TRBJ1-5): SQTIHQWPATLVQPVGSPLSLECTVEGTSNPNLYWYRQAAGRGLQLLFYSVGIGQISSEVPQNLSASRPQDRQFILSSKKLLLSDSGFYLCAWAPTGTRQQPQHFGDGTRLSIL.

This chain's CDR3 is CASSSWGGTYEQYF. The CDR3 DNA reads TGTGCCAGCTCCTCCTGGGGCGGAACGTACGAGCAGTACTTC. The genes are TRBV28 and TRBJ2-7; D is possibly TRBD1 (5 bases). The CDR3 sequence is 14 residues long. Germline V gene sequence: CDR1 MDHEN, CDR2 SYDVKM. The V gene lost 8 bases and the J gene lost 4 bases, with 18 bases spanning the gap.

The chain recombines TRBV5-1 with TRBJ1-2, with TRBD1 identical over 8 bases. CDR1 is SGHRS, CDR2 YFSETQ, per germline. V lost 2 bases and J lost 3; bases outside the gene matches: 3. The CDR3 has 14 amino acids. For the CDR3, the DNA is TGCGCCAGCAGCTTACCGGGACAGGACTATGGCTACACCTTC. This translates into CASSLPGQDYGYTF.

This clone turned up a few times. The CDR3 loop reads CASSEIAVYSGNTIYF. DNA for the CDR3: TGTGCCAGCAGTGAAATCGCGGTTTACTCTGGAAACACCATATATTTT. This chain links TRBV6-1 with TRBJ1-3; D uncertain. CDR3 length: 16 amino acids. Germline assignment: CDR1 MNHNS and CDR2 SASEGT. The V and J ends lost 2 bases and 0 bases respectively, with 11 bases between them.

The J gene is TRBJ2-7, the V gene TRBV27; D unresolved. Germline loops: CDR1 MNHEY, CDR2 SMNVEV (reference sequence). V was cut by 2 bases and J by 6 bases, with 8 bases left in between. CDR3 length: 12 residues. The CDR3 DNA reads TGTGCCAGCAGTTTACTAGGTTCCGAGCAGTACTTC. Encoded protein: CASSLLGSEQYF.

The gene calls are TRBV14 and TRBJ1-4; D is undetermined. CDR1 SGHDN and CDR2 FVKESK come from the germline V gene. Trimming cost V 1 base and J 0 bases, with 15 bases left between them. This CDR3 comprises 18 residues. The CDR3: CASSQGAQVIPTNEKLFF. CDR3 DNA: TGTGCCAGCAGCCAAGGGGCACAAGTCATTCCAACTAATGAAAAACTGTTTTTT.

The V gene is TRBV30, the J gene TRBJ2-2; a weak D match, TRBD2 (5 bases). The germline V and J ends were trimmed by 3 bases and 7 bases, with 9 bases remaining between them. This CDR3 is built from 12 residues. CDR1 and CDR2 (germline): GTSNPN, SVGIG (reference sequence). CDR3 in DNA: TGTGCCTGGAGGTTAGCGTACGGGGAGCTGTTTTTT. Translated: CAWRLAYGELFF.

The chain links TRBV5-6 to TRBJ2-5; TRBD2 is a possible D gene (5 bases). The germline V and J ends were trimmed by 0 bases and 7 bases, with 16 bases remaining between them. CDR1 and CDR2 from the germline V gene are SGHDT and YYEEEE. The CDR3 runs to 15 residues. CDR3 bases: TGTGCCAGCAGCTTGGAGTCGCGGGCCGGTGGGACCCAGTACTTC. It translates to CASSLESRAGGTQYF.

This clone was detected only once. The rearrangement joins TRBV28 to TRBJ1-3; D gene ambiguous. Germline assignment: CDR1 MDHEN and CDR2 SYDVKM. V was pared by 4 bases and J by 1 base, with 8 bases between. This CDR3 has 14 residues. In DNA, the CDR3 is TGTGCCAGCAGTTCTCCGGTTTCTGGAAACACCATATATTTT. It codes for CASSSPVSGNTIYF.

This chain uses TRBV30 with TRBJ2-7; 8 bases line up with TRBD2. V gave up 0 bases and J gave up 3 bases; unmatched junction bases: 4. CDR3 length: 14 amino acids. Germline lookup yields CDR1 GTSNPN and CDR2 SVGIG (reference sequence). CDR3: CAWSVGLAGYEQYF. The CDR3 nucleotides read TGTGCCTGGAGTGTGGGTCTAGCGGGCTACGAGCAGTACTTC.